This TCR beta chain was profiled in a study of identifying expanded T cells in peripheral blood. Points from the study as a whole: Variance in clone template counts between roughly 2-week samples significantly increased with total template count across all healthy donors. Differentially abundant clones: roughly 1.2 between replicates, approximately 15 at around 2 weeks, 18 to 20 at four.

The germline CDR1 and CDR2 sequences are SGHVS and FQNEAQ. V was pared by 4 bases and J by 3 bases, with 17 bases between. The CDR3 extends over 16 amino acids. No infections or other immune events were documented during collection. There are a few counts of this clone. Antigen unknown. Produced via immunoSEQ multiplex PCR; TCRdb's table is partial and in-frame only. The top ten clones hold about 14% of a sample with about 52,000 clones, 82% of them seen once. Source material: blood. The receptor's source is a person between 18 and 75 years old in good health. The chain carries TRBV7-8 and TRBJ2-3; D assignment may be TRBD1 or TRBD2 (5 bases each). The CDR3 bases are TGTGCCAGCAGCTCGGGACCTAACCCCGGTACAGATACGCAGTATTTT. Translated, it gives CASSSGPNPGTDTQYF.